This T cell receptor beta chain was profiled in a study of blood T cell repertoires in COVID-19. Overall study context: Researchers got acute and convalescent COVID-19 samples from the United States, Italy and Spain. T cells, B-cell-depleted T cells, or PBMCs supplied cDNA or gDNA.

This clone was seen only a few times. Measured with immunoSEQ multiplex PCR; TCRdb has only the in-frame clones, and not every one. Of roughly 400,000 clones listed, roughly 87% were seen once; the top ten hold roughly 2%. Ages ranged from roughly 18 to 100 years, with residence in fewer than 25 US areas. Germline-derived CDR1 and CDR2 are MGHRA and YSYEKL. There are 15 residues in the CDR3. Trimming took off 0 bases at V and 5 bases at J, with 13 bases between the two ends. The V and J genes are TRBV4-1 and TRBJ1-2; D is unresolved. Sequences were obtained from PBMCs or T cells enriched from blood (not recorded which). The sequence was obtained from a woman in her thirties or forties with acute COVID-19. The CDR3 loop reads CASSQDPGQWYGYTF. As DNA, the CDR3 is TGCGCCAGCAGCCAAGATCCAGGCCAATGGTATGGCTACACCTTC.